This paragraph covers one T cell receptor beta chain sequence. This sample is part of a study of cytomegalovirus exposure and HLA in healthy donors. The CDR3 has 13 residues. The V end was cut by 0 bases, the J end by 7 bases, with 7 bases between. Germline V gene lookup returns CDR1 MGHRA and CDR2 YSYEKL. The study ran its PCR with 60 Vbeta and 13 Jbeta primers. Sequenced by immunoSEQ multiplex PCR; TCRdb stores in-frame clones only, minus some. The table lists about 88,000 clones, approximately 77% of them singletons. This TCR came from a woman between 40 and 55 years old in good health and CMV-seronegative. The sample comprised PBMCs. The J gene is TRBJ1-5, the V gene TRBV4-1; D call uncertain. The CDR3 nucleotides read TGCGCCAGCAGCCAAGACCTGCGGCAGCCCCAGCATTTT. This codes for CASSQDLRQPQHF.